A single sample gave rise to the 8 T cell receptor beta chains below, sequenced in a study of cytomegalovirus exposure and HLA in healthy donors. PCR primers comprised 60 Vbeta and 13 Jbeta primers. The method was immunoSEQ multiplex PCR; TCRdb's version includes in-frame clones alone and lacks a portion of them. The table includes about 150,000 clones, around 74% detected once. The specimen sequenced was PBMCs. These receptors were collected from a man between 18 and 35 years old in good health and CMV-seropositive.

V is TRBV5-6 and J is TRBJ2-1; 8 positions match TRBD2. V dropped 0 bases and J dropped 9; count of bases not matched to a gene: 2. This CDR3 is built from 13 residues. Germline V CDR1 and CDR2: SGHDT, YYEEEE. The CDR3 region is CASSLAGRGEQFF. DNA of the CDR3: TGTGCCAGCAGCTTGGCCGGGAGGGGTGAGCAGTTCTTC.

The genes are TRBV7-9 and TRBJ1-2; TRBD1 agrees at 8 bases. J was trimmed by 4 bases and V by 5 bases; bases with no gene match: 6. Germline V gene lookup returns CDR1 SEHNR and CDR2 FQNEAQ (reference sequence). The CDR3 contains 14 residues. The CDR3 bases are TGTGCCAGCAGCCTCCGGGACAGGACCTATGGCTACACCTTC. This gives the protein CASSLRDRTYGYTF.

This clone was picked up a small number of times. The rearrangement uses TRBV6-1 and TRBJ2-7, with a possible D match to TRBD1 (6 bases). The germline V and J ends were trimmed by 5 bases and 7 bases, with 12 bases remaining between them. CDR3 length equals 12 residues. Per germline, CDR1 MNHNS and CDR2 SASEGT. CDR3 residues: CASSLGAGEQYF. Here the CDR3 DNA reads TGTGCCAGCAGTTTGGGGGCCGGGGAGCAGTACTTC.

The chain recombines TRBV7-2 with TRBJ2-5; 8 bases are shared with TRBD2. The J call may be in error: the DNA end matches TRBJ2-7 better. The CDR3 has 15 amino acids. Germline assignment: CDR1 SGHTA and CDR2 FQGNSA. DNA for the CDR3: TGTGCCAGCAGCTTAACTAGCGGCCGCTCCTACGAGCAGTACTTC. It translates to CASSLTSGRSYEQYF.

The chain's CDR3 is CATRSGKSTDTQYF. DNA of the CDR3: TGTGCCACCAGAAGCGGGAAAAGCACAGATACGCAGTATTTT. This chain links TRBV15 with TRBJ2-3; 7 nucleotides match TRBD2. From germline, CDR1 is LNHNV and CDR2 YYDKDF (reference sequence). The CDR3 runs 14 residues. The V segment lost 6 bases and the J segment 0 bases; nucleotides outside the gene matches: 3.

The chain links TRBV6-1 to TRBJ2-5; 7 bases line up with TRBD1. The CDR3 has 14 residues. In germline, CDR1 is MNHNS, CDR2 SASEGT. Trimming at V came to 5 bases and at J to 1 base, leaving 4 bases not matched to a gene. The CDR3 region is CASSLDRTQETQYF. The CDR3 bases are TGTGCCAGCAGTCTGGACAGGACCCAAGAGACCCAGTACTTC.

The rearrangement links TRBV5-6 to TRBJ2-2; D is uncertain. Germline assignment: CDR1 SGHDT and CDR2 YYEEEE. V lost 4 bases and J 1 base, leaving 2 bases between the germline ends. The CDR3 has 12 residues. The CDR3 here is CASSRNTGELFF. The CDR3 DNA reads TGTGCCAGCAGCCGGAACACCGGGGAGCTGTTTTTT.

The rearrangement uses TRBV19 and TRBJ1-5; no clear D. The CDR3 consists of 15 residues. Germline V gene lookup returns CDR1 LNHDA and CDR2 SQIVND (reference sequence). The V gene lost 4 bases and the J gene lost 3 bases, with 13 bases spanning the gap. DNA of the CDR3: TGTGCCAGTAGTACCCCTGGAGTGGTCAATCAGCCCCAGCATTTT. Protein sequence: CASSTPGVVNQPQHF.